This entry lists 7 T cell receptor beta chains sequenced from one sample in a study of metastatic and nonmetastatic thyroid tumors. From the PCR reads, TCRdb re-called clones with MiXCR. The sample has tens of thousands of clones, 13% seen once; the top ten hold more than 13%. No treatment had been given to any patient before thyroid surgery. Sequencing was done on a sample of blood. These TCRs come from a female donor with papillary thyroid cancer or a benign thyroid nodule (not recorded which). Some clones in this sample may be carry-over from other donors' samples.

This clone was recorded many times. The chain uses TRBV13 and TRBJ2-5; 8 bases fit TRBD2. This CDR3 region has 14 residues. Germline CDR1 and CDR2: PRHDT and FYEKMQ (reference sequence). V lost 6 bases and J lost 7; bases outside the gene matches: 10. The CDR3 nucleotides read TGTGCCAGCAGGACTCGGGGGGGCTCGGGGACCCAGTACTTC. It specifies CASRTRGGSGTQYF. The complete variable domain, with remaining parts taken from reference TRBV13 and TRBJ2-5, reads AAGVIQSPRHLIKEKRETATLKCYPIPRHDTVYWYQQGPGQDPQFLISFYEKMQSDKGSIPDRFSAQQFSDYHSELNMSSLELGDSALYFCASRTRGGSGTQYFGPGTRLLVL.

In its sample, this clone is medium-sized. This rearrangement joins TRBV19 to TRBJ2-5, with a weak D call TRBD2 (6 bases). Germline V gene data show CDR1 as LNHDA and CDR2 as SQIVND (reference sequence). The V end was cut by 7 bases, the J end by 2 bases, with 11 bases between. This CDR3 spans 13 amino acids. DNA of the CDR3: TGTGCCAGTAACGGGGGAACTCAAGAGACCCAGTACTTC. Translated: CASNGGTQETQYF.

There are a few counts of this clone. A junction end diverges from the germline sequence, so it may reflect a read error. This chain links TRBV15 with TRBJ2-7, with D possibly TRBD1 on 5 matching bases. Germline loops: CDR1 LNHNV, CDR2 YYDKDF (reference sequence). The CDR3 has 14 amino acids. CDR3 protein: CSTSRDQGPYEQYF. The CDR3 DNA follows: TGTTCCACCAGCAGAGATCAGGGTCCCTACGAGCAGTACTTC.

This clone counts as medium-sized. This sequence joins TRBV3-1 and TRBJ1-1; TRBD1 is a possible D gene (6 bases). CDR3 length: 14 residues. Germline CDR1 LGHDT, CDR2 YNNKEL (reference sequence). V was trimmed by 3 bases and J by 4 bases, leaving 12 bases between them. The CDR3 here is CASSQLTGSTEAFF. CDR3 DNA: TGTGCCAGCAGCCAGCTAACAGGGAGCACTGAAGCTTTCTTT.

The CDR3 nucleotides read TGTGCCAGCAGACTAAACACGGCGAGAGATGACTACACCTTC. As protein: CASRLNTARDDYTF. The chain couples TRBV6-2 or TRBV6-3 to TRBJ1-2; no firm D call. The CDR3 spans 14 residues. V was cut by 6 bases and J by 10 bases, with 21 bases left in between. Per the germline V gene, CDR1 is MNHEY and CDR2 is SVGEGT.

The chain has TRBV5-5 and TRBJ2-5; TRBD1 agrees at 8 bases. With V trimmed by 0 bases and J by 11 bases, 12 bases remained unmatched. Germline V gene lookup returns CDR1 SGHKS and CDR2 YYEKEE (reference sequence). The CDR3 is made up of 15 amino acids. The CDR3 DNA reads as TGTGCCAGCAGCTTGGGGACAGGGTTGGAAAGGGGGCAGTACTTC. Its translation: CASSLGTGLERGQYF. The entire variable domain, with the rest obtained from reference TRBV5-5 and TRBJ2-5, is as follows: DAGVTQSPTHLIKTRGQQVTLRCSPISGHKSVSWYQQVLGQGPQFIFQYYEKEERGRGNFPDRFSARQFPNYSSELNVNALLLGDSALYLCASSLGTGLERGQYFGPGTRLLVL.

This clone was counted ten times or more. The rearrangement uses TRBV5-1 and TRBJ2-3; 12 nucleotides align to TRBD2. Germline V gene lookup returns CDR1 SGHRS and CDR2 YFSETQ. This CDR3 is built from 19 residues. The junction had 12 bases not matched to a gene; V was cut back by 0 bases and J by 4 bases. The CDR3 DNA sequence: TGCGCCAGCAGCTTGGGTTGGCTAGCGGGAGGGCCTGTCGCAGATACGCAGTATTTT. This translates into CASSLGWLAGGPVADTQYF. Full variable domain (remainder filled in from reference TRBV5-1 and TRBJ2-3): KAGVTQTPRYLIKTRGQQVTLSCSPISGHRSVSWYQQTPGQGLQFLFEYFSETQRNKGNFPGRFSGRQFSNSRSEMNVSTLELGDSALYLCASSLGWLAGGPVADTQYFGPGTRLTVL.